The 14 T cell receptor beta chains below were found in one sample sequenced in a study of naive and memory T cell subsets. An equimolar mix of two oligonucleotides served as the beta constant-region primer for TRBC1 and TRBC2. Four rounds of PCR amplified the ligated cDNA using nested alpha and beta constant-region primers plus SP2. From the UMI-ligation and nested PCR reads, TCRdb called clonotypes with MiXCR, one entry per CDR3 protein. Found here are 15,000 to 20,000 distinct CDR3 sequences, roughly 10% of them singletons; the top ten hold more than 20%. The sequencing input was central memory CD8+ T cells from blood. The receptor source for this set is a human donor in good health.

The chain combines TRBV7-9 with TRBJ1-2; D is possibly TRBD1 (5 bases). The germline V gene has CDR1 SEHNR and CDR2 FQNEAQ (reference sequence). V gave up 3 bases and J gave up 4 bases, with 12 bases separating them. This CDR3 is built from 14 residues. CDR3 amino acids: CASSLMGHGYGYTF. CDR3 in DNA: TGTGCCAGCAGCTTGATGGGGCACGGCTATGGCTACACCTTC.

Only a few counts were recorded for this clonotype. The chain employs TRBV20-1 and TRBJ2-7; TRBD2 aligns across 8 bases. This CDR3 has 15 amino acids. The ends lost 0 bases at V and 3 bases at J; junction bases unmatched: 7. The V gene's germline CDR1 is DFQATT and CDR2 SNEGSKA (reference sequence). CDR3: CSARDETSEYYEQYF. CDR3 DNA sequence: TGCAGTGCTAGAGACGAGACTAGCGAGTACTACGAGCAGTACTTC.

The genes are TRBV7-9 and TRBJ2-3, with D maybe TRBD1 (5 bases). CDR3 length equals 15 residues. Trimming stripped 3 bases from V and 4 bases from J, with 14 bases between. CDR1 is SEHNR and CDR2 is FQNEAQ in the germline V gene (reference sequence). Written as DNA, the CDR3 is TGTGCCAGCAGCTTTCGATCCAGGGCGGCAGATACGCAGTATTTT. It specifies CASSFRSRAADTQYF.

By sample share, this clonotype is medium-sized. The V gene is TRBV2, the J gene TRBJ2-3; TRBD2 matches at 9 bases. The CDR3 has 15 residues. The V segment lost 5 bases and the J segment 0 bases; nucleotides outside the gene matches: 3. Looked up from germline, CDR1 is SNHLY and CDR2 is FYNNEI. CDR3 coding DNA: TGTGCCAGCAGTTCCGGGACTAGCAGCACAGATACGCAGTATTTT. This translates into CASSSGTSSTDTQYF. The complete variable domain, with remaining parts taken from reference TRBV2 and TRBJ2-3, reads EPEVTQTPSHQVTQMGQEVILRCVPISNHLYFYWYRQILGQKVEFLVSFYNNEISEKSEIFDDQFSVERPDGSNFTLKIRSTKLEDSAMYFCASSSGTSSTDTQYFGPGTRLTVL.

This clonotype has ten or more counts. The V and J genes are TRBV27 and TRBJ1-1; D remains ambiguous. Germline CDR1 MNHEY, CDR2 SMNVEV (reference sequence). The CDR3 sequence is 15 residues long. Trimming took 2 bases from V and 5 from J, leaving 15 bases between them. CDR3 protein: CASSLPPGSGTEAFF. The CDR3, as DNA: TGTGCCAGCAGTTTACCGCCGGGCTCGGGGACTGAAGCTTTCTTT.

This clonotype is medium-sized in the sample. The rearrangement links TRBV6-4 to TRBJ2-3; the match to TRBD2 covers 7 bases. With 4 bases clipped from V and 3 bases from J, the junction kept 1 base outside the gene matches. The CDR3 sequence is 13 residues long. CDR1 and CDR2 from the germline V gene are MRHNA and SNTAGT. The CDR3 region has the DNA TGTGCCAGCAGTGTTAGCGGGACAGATACGCAGTATTTT. This sequence encodes CASSVSGTDTQYF.

The rearrangement joins TRBV27 to TRBJ2-3; 10 nucleotides line up with TRBD2. The ends lost 3 bases at V and 2 bases at J; junction bases unmatched: 8. CDR1 MNHEY and CDR2 SMNVEV come from the germline V gene (reference sequence). This CDR3 spans 17 amino acids. The CDR3 here is CASSFGFSGGYTDTQYF. The CDR3 nucleotides are TGTGCCAGCAGTTTCGGATTTAGCGGGGGGTACACAGATACGCAGTATTTT.

This clonotype was detected only a few times. In DNA form, the CDR3 reads TGTGCCAGCAGCTTAGCGCTGGAACTAGCGGGCGACCTTCCGTATTTT. Residues: CASSLALELAGDLPYF. The rearrangement uses TRBV7-9 and TRBJ2-3; 9 bases line up with TRBD2. The length of the CDR3 is 16 residues. Trimming cost V 0 bases and J 14 bases; bases outside gene matches: 15. Germline-derived CDR1 and CDR2 are SEHNR and FQNEAQ (reference sequence).

This clonotype was seen repeatedly, ten times or more. The chain uses TRBV28 and TRBJ1-1; D ambiguous. The length of the CDR3 is 14 residues. Between the trimmed V and J ends, which lost 1 base and 5 bases, there was a span of 11 bases. Germline lookup yields CDR1 MDHEN and CDR2 SYDVKM. CDR3: CASSLLAGGTEAFF. CDR3 DNA: TGTGCCAGCAGTTTATTGGCAGGCGGGACTGAAGCTTTCTTT.

This clonotype has a handful of counts. The chain joins TRBV7-9 to TRBJ2-1, with 10 bases identical to TRBD2. J was trimmed by 1 base and V by 2 bases; bases with no gene match: 8. Looked up from germline, CDR1 is SEHNR and CDR2 is FQNEAQ (reference sequence). The CDR3 extends over 18 amino acids. The CDR3 DNA follows: TGTGCCAGCAGCTTATTCGCTGGGACTAGCGAGTCCTACAATGAGCAGTTCTTC. Protein product: CASSLFAGTSESYNEQFF.

This clonotype appeared many times. V gene TRBV11-2 combines with J gene TRBJ2-5, with a weak D call TRBD1 (6 bases). CDR3 length: 16 amino acids. Germline CDR1 reads SGHAT; CDR2 reads FQNNGV. V shed 0 bases and J shed 6 bases, with 17 bases lying between them. CDR3 coding DNA: TGTGCCAGCAGCTTAGATCTGACTGGGGGCGGAAAGACCCAGTACTTC. Translating it yields CASSLDLTGGGKTQYF.

The chain joins TRBV29-1 to TRBJ2-3; D not certain. This CDR3 has 12 residues. Germline assignment: CDR1 SQVTM and CDR2 ANQGSEA. Trimming left V 3 bases short and J 6 bases short, with 10 bases between. CDR3: CSVDPPRDTQYF. The CDR3 DNA reads TGCAGCGTTGACCCTCCCCGTGATACGCAGTATTTT.

This clonotype was detected only a few times. The J gene is TRBJ1-1, the V gene TRBV3-1; weak D call: TRBD1 (5 bases). The CDR3 length is 17 residues. Germline CDR1 LGHDT, CDR2 YNNKEL (reference sequence). V was trimmed by 1 base and J by 3 bases, leaving 18 bases between them. CDR3 in amino acids: CASSQAEFVRAYTEAFF. In DNA form, the CDR3 reads TGTGCCAGCAGCCAAGCAGAGTTTGTCAGGGCCTACACTGAAGCTTTCTTT.

This clonotype was detected many times. The rearrangement joins TRBV20-1 to TRBJ2-7; 7 nucleotides align to TRBD1. The CDR3 sequence is 13 residues long. Germline V gene data show CDR1 as DFQATT and CDR2 as SNEGSKA (reference sequence). J lost 3 bases, V lost 1 base, and 3 bases had no gene match. CDR3 DNA sequence: TGCAGTGCTAGAGGGCAGGGGGACTACGAGCAGTACTTC. Translated, it gives CSARGQGDYEQYF.